Below, 4 T cell receptor beta chains from the same sample are listed, as sequenced in a study of shared clonotypes between healthy human individuals. Profiled with immunoSEQ multiplex PCR; TCRdb holds only in-frame clones, not every one. This table holds 2 million to 2.5 million clones, more than 90% found once. Sequencing was done on a sample of naive CD4+ T cells sorted from blood. Subset denoted: CD45RA+ positively selected. These receptors all stem from a man younger than 35 in good health.

The genes are TRBV6-6 and TRBJ2-1, with D possibly matching TRBD1 (5 bases). CDR1 and CDR2 from the germline V gene are MNHNY and SVGAGI (reference sequence). The length of the CDR3 is 11 residues. V was cut by 5 bases and J by 9 bases, with 8 bases left in between. The CDR3 DNA sequence: TGTGCCAGCAGTCAGGGATCTGAGCAGTTCTTC. Protein product: CASSQGSEQFF.

V and J are TRBV5-4 and TRBJ2-7; TRBD2 agrees at 7 bases. V trimming: 4 bases; J trimming: 2 bases; junction bases outside the gene matches: 9. Looked up from germline, CDR1 is SGHNT and CDR2 is YYREEE (reference sequence). The CDR3 runs 15 residues. The CDR3 loop reads CASSPQGGSAYEQYF. CDR3 nucleotide sequence: TGTGCCAGCAGCCCGCAGGGCGGGAGCGCCTACGAGCAGTACTTC. Together with reference TRBV5-4 and TRBJ2-7, the CDR3 gives the full variable domain: ETGVTQSPTHLIKTRGQQVTLRCSSQSGHNTVSWYQQALGQGPQFIFQYYREEENGRGNFPPRFSGLQFPNYSSELNVNALELDDSALYLCASSPQGGSAYEQYFGPGTRLTVT.

This clone has just one count. The chain joins TRBV10-3 to TRBJ2-5; TRBD2 agrees at 11 bases. The germline gives CDR1 ENHRY, CDR2 SYGVKD. This CDR3 region has 19 residues. Trimming cost V 3 bases and J 2 bases; bases outside gene matches: 14. The CDR3 DNA sequence: TGTGCCATCAGTGATCTAAGGTCCGGGACTAGCGGAGAACAAGAGACCCAGTACTTC. Residues: CAISDLRSGTSGEQETQYF.

The chain uses TRBV7-2 and TRBJ2-1, with 13 bases lining up with TRBD2. Trimming cost V 5 bases and J 9 bases; bases outside gene matches: 10. Per germline, CDR1 SGHTA and CDR2 FQGNSA. The CDR3 is 16 residues long. Here the CDR3 DNA reads TGTGCCAGCAGCCCCCCGGGACTAGCGGGAAGAGTTGAGCAGTTCTTC. The encoded protein is CASSPPGLAGRVEQFF.